The 13 T cell receptor beta chains below were found in one sample sequenced in a study of T cell repertoires in cytomegalovirus infection. For these receptors, no antigen is known. Each CDR3 protein gets one entry after TCRdb re-called the reads with MiXCR. The table includes approximately 910,000 distinct CDR3 sequences, 31% detected once. The specimen comprised cultured CD8+ T cells from PBMCs, sampled from culture after CMV antigen stimulation. These receptors were taken from a human donor in good health (CMV status not recorded). Some clones in this sample may be carry-over from other donors' samples.

The rearrangement joins TRBV9 to TRBJ1-2; a weak D match, TRBD1 (6 bases). V gave up 4 bases and J gave up 4 bases, with 11 bases separating them. Per germline, CDR1 SGDLS and CDR2 YYNGEE. The CDR3 totals 13 residues. The CDR3: CASSSGQTYGYTF. Written as DNA, the CDR3 is TGTGCCAGCAGCTCCGGACAGACCTATGGCTACACCTTC.

This clonotype showed up just a few times. The gene calls are TRBV4-2 and TRBJ2-7; D is undetermined. The CDR3 consists of 15 residues. V was pared by 0 bases and J by 3 bases, with 12 bases between. CDR1 LGHNA and CDR2 YNFKEQ come from the germline V gene. CDR3 residues: CASSQDRSLHYEQYF. The CDR3 coding sequence is TGTGCCAGCAGCCAAGATCGGAGTCTTCACTACGAGCAGTACTTC.

This clonotype turned up a few times. This rearrangement joins TRBV10-1 to TRBJ2-7, with 8 nucleotides matching TRBD1. V lost 6 bases, J lost 5 bases, and 9 bases stayed unmatched. The V gene's germline CDR1 is WNHNN and CDR2 SYGVQD (reference sequence). This CDR3 contains 14 residues. CDR3 sequence: CASSPGQGPHEQYF. The DNA for the CDR3 is TGCGCCAGCAGCCCCGGACAGGGACCCCACGAGCAGTACTTC.

The DNA for the CDR3 is TGTGCCAGCAGCTCCGGGACAGGGGCGTCTGGAAACACCATATATTTT. Translating gives CASSSGTGASGNTIYF. The rearrangement links TRBV5-6 to TRBJ1-3; 10 bases agree with TRBD1. V lost 3 bases to trimming and J lost 1 base; unmatched junction nucleotides: 4. CDR1 and CDR2 from the germline V gene are SGHDT and YYEEEE. The CDR3 has 16 residues.

This clonotype was found once. V gene TRBV6-2 or TRBV6-3 combines with J gene TRBJ2-2; no firm D call. CDR3 length equals 14 residues. Germline V gene sequence: CDR1 MNHEY, CDR2 SVGEGT. V lost 5 bases to trimming and J lost 6 bases, with 13 bases between them. The CDR3 is CASSTPVRAGELFF. DNA for the CDR3: TGTGCCAGCAGTACCCCGGTTAGGGCCGGGGAGCTGTTTTTT.

The chain combines TRBV6-2 or TRBV6-3 with TRBJ2-7; 12 nucleotides line up with TRBD2. Germline V lookup: CDR1 MNHEY, CDR2 SVGEGT. J gave up 6 bases and V 6 bases, and 12 bases lay outside the gene matches. This CDR3 is built from 16 residues. The CDR3, as DNA: TGTGCCAGCAGCGCCGGGACTAGCGGGCCTAGGGGCGAGCAGTACGTC. It encodes CASSAGTSGPRGEQYV.

The chain combines TRBV9 with TRBJ2-1, with 11 bases matching TRBD2. The CDR3 is 16 amino acids. V dropped 0 bases and J dropped 7; count of bases not matched to a gene: 6. The germline V gene encodes CDR1 SGDLS and CDR2 YYNGEE. The CDR3: CASSVGISGGGNEQFF. The CDR3 DNA sequence: TGTGCCAGCAGCGTAGGAATTAGCGGGGGGGGGAATGAGCAGTTCTTC. The complete variable domain, with remaining parts taken from reference TRBV9 and TRBJ2-1, reads DSGVTQTPKHLITATGQRVTLRCSPRSGDLSVYWYQQSLDQGLQFLIQYYNGEERAKGNILERFSAQQFPDLHSELNLSSLELGDSALYFCASSVGISGGGNEQFFGPGTRLTVL.

The CDR3 nucleotides are TGTGCCACCAGGGGTCCACCTAACAATGAGCAGTTCTTC. Its translation is CATRGPPNNEQFF. The chain recombines TRBV15 with TRBJ2-1; no clear D. This CDR3 spans 13 amino acids. The V end was cut by 6 bases, the J end by 5 bases, with 11 bases between. Germline lookup yields CDR1 LNHNV and CDR2 YYDKDF (reference sequence).

This sequence joins TRBV6-2 or TRBV6-3 and TRBJ2-7; D ambiguous. V was shortened by 2 bases and J by 2 bases, with 10 bases between the two germline ends. Germline CDR1 is MNHEY and CDR2 is SVGEGT. The CDR3 has 14 residues. The CDR3 coding sequence is TGTGCCAGCAGTTACAACACAGTTCCCTACGAGCAGTACGTC. Its translation: CASSYNTVPYEQYV.

This clonotype was recorded at least ten times. The genes are TRBV7-6 and TRBJ2-1, with a weak D call TRBD2 (5 bases). Germline V gene sequence: CDR1 SGHVS, CDR2 FNYEAQ. CDR3 length: 16 amino acids. V was clipped by 5 bases and J by 5 bases, with 19 bases between them. The CDR3 DNA reads as TGTGCCAGCAGCGCCCGGGCAGCCCCGCGGGACAATGAGCAGTTCTTC. Translated, it gives CASSARAAPRDNEQFF.

This clonotype was found a few times. The chain combines TRBV19 with TRBJ1-1, with D uncertain. This CDR3 contains 13 residues. Germline CDR1 reads LNHDA; CDR2 reads SQIVND (reference sequence). V was shortened by 6 bases and J by 3 bases, with 11 bases between the two germline ends. CDR3 coding DNA: TGTGCCAGTAGACCAATCGGTGACACTGAAGCTTTCTTT. Its protein product is CASRPIGDTEAFF.

The CDR3 nucleotides read TGCGCCAGCAGCCAAGTGGGGGAATTACGGGGCACTGAAGCTTTCTTT. Translating gives CASSQVGELRGTEAFF. V and J are TRBV4-1 and TRBJ1-1; D perhaps matches TRBD1 (5 bases). The CDR3 is 16 residues long. Trimming took off 1 base at V and 4 bases at J, with 16 bases between the two ends. Germline values: CDR1 MGHRA, CDR2 YSYEKL.

J is TRBJ1-1 and V is TRBV28; unclear D gene. Germline CDR1 is MDHEN and CDR2 is SYDVKM. The ends were cut back, 4 bases at V and 5 bases at J, with 11 bases in the middle. The CDR3 covers 13 residues. The CDR3 sequence is CASSSLGFTEAFF. CDR3 in DNA: TGTGCCAGCAGTTCCCTGGGATTTACTGAAGCTTTCTTT.